The T cell receptor (beta chain) under discussion was sequenced for a study of blood T cell repertoires in COVID-19. Across the whole study: Samples representing acute and convalescent COVID-19 were sourced from the United States, Italy and Spain. The cDNA or gDNA used as material had been derived from T cells, B-cell-depleted T cells, or PBMCs.

The authors' processing: How many nucleated cells were present was estimated from reference gene primer amplification. The repertoire was sequenced with immunoSEQ multiplex PCR; TCRdb's copy has only in-frame clones and lacks some. Clone size and V and J calls were adopted from that table, with D and trimming inferred from the DNA. This table holds around 70,000 clones, 80% to 90% found once. From germline, CDR1 is LGHDT and CDR2 YNNKEL (reference sequence). The CDR3 loop spans 15 amino acids. V lost 1 base and J lost 14, with 23 bases in between. The receptor's source is a human donor in a cohort sampled during active COVID-19. The sequenced material came from peripheral blood. This chain links TRBV3-1 (or the pseudogene TRBV3-2) with TRBJ1-2, with a weak D call TRBD1 (5 bases). This CDR3 is CASSQALGHRHADTF. The CDR3 DNA reads as TGTGCCAGCAGCCAAGCATTAGGACACCGTCACGCGGATACCTTC.